These 27 T cell receptor beta chains share one sample of origin, sequenced in a study of OX40 agonist ivuxolimab in advanced cancers. Assay: immunoSEQ multiplex PCR; the TCRdb copy retains only in-frame clones and omits some. This sample yields roughly 64,000 clones, of which around 91% are seen a single time; 13% to 15% belongs to the top ten. The sequences come from CD4+ or CD8+ T cells sorted from blood, collected in a trial of the OX40 agonist ivuxolimab. The receptors were sampled from an adult with an advanced solid tumor such as melanoma, head and neck, liver or kidney cancer.

The V call is TRBV27, the J call TRBJ2-1; possible D gene TRBD2, 6 bases. There are 14 residues in the CDR3. V lost 3 bases, J lost 2 bases, and 8 bases lay in between. Germline V gene sequence: CDR1 MNHEY, CDR2 SMNVEV (reference sequence). Here the CDR3 reads CASSFGGTYNEQFF. The CDR3 nucleotides are TGTGCCAGCAGTTTCGGGGGAACCTACAATGAGCAGTTCTTC.

CDR3 DNA sequence: TGCGCCAGCAGCTTGGACCTAGGAATCGAGCAGTACTTC. Its protein product is CASSLDLGIEQYF. This chain joins TRBV5-1 and TRBJ2-7; D remains ambiguous. Germline values: CDR1 SGHRS, CDR2 YFSETQ. This CDR3 has 13 amino acids. The ends were cut back, 0 bases at V and 6 bases at J, with 10 bases in the middle.

The CDR3 DNA reads as TGTGCCAGCAGTTTTGCCCCGAACAATGAGCAGTTCTTC. Residues: CASSFAPNNEQFF. The genes are TRBV27 and TRBJ2-1; D is undetermined. V was pared by 3 bases and J by 5 bases, with 8 bases between. This CDR3 spans 13 amino acids. Germline V lookup: CDR1 MNHEY, CDR2 SMNVEV (reference sequence).

The V gene is TRBV6-1, the J gene TRBJ2-7, with 8 bases fitting TRBD1. V was clipped by 3 bases and J by 2 bases; unmatched bases: 6. This CDR3 comprises 15 residues. Germline V lookup: CDR1 MNHNS, CDR2 SASEGT. The DNA of the CDR3 is TGTGCCAGCAGTGAGTTGACAGGGGACCCCTACGAGCAGTACTTC. This translates into CASSELTGDPYEQYF.

The table lists this clone with a count of one. The CDR3 DNA follows: TGTGCCAGCAGCCTAGGACAGTTCACAGATACGCAGTATTTT. Protein sequence: CASSLGQFTDTQYF. The chain links TRBV7-6 to TRBJ2-3; tentative D call: TRBD1 (6 bases). The germline CDR1 and CDR2 sequences are SGHVS and FNYEAQ. The V end was cut by 5 bases, the J end by 2 bases, with 11 bases between. This CDR3 is built from 14 residues.

The V gene is TRBV11-1, the J gene TRBJ2-1; no definite D call. Trimming took off 1 base at V and 0 bases at J, with 7 bases between the two ends. Germline V gene lookup returns CDR1 SGHAT and CDR2 FQDESV (reference sequence). CDR3 length equals 15 residues. DNA of the CDR3: TGTGCCAGCAGCTTAGTAGTGAGCTCCTACAATGAGCAGTTCTTC. It codes for CASSLVVSSYNEQFF.

This clone was seen just once. The chain recombines TRBV13 with TRBJ2-5; the D gene is possibly TRBD1 (6 bases). This CDR3 has 17 residues. Germline assignment: CDR1 PRHDT and CDR2 FYEKMQ (reference sequence). The ends were cut back, 3 bases at V and 5 bases at J, with 22 bases in the middle. CDR3 in amino acids: CASSFLGLRGRDETQYF. For the CDR3, the DNA is TGTGCCAGCAGCTTTTTGGGCCTCAGGGGCCGAGATGAGACCCAGTACTTC.

The chain combines TRBV7-9 with TRBJ2-1; D not resolved. V dropped 3 bases and J dropped 0 bases, with 9 bases sitting between them. From germline, CDR1 is SEHNR and CDR2 FQNEAQ (reference sequence). This CDR3 is built from 15 residues. The CDR3 loop is CASSFSPNSYNEQFF. Written as DNA, the CDR3 is TGTGCCAGCAGCTTCTCCCCCAACTCCTACAATGAGCAGTTCTTC. Filled out from reference TRBV7-9 and TRBJ2-1, the complete variable domain reads DTGVSQNPRHKITKRGQNVTFRCDPISEHNRLYWYRQTLGQGPEFLTYFQNEAQLEKSRLLSDRFSAERPKGSFSTLEIQRTEQGDSAMYLCASSFSPNSYNEQFFGPGTRLTVL.

Worth noting for this clone: Other DNA sequences in this specimen translate into the identical CDR3. This sequence joins TRBV30 and TRBJ2-1, with 9 nucleotides matching TRBD1. There are 14 residues in the CDR3. The junction had 4 bases not matched to a gene; V was cut back by 3 bases and J by 4 bases. Per germline, CDR1 GTSNPN and CDR2 SVGIG (reference sequence). The CDR3 sequence: CAWSSDRGYNEQFF. The CDR3 DNA is TGTGCCTGGAGCTCGGACAGGGGTTACAATGAGCAGTTCTTC.

The chain recombines TRBV5-1 with TRBJ2-5; D gene uncertain. Germline CDR1 SGHRS, CDR2 YFSETQ. There are 14 residues in the CDR3. The ends were cut back, 2 bases at V and 1 base at J, with 9 bases in the middle. This chain's CDR3 is CASSLFGPQETQYF. The CDR3 DNA sequence: TGCGCCAGCAGCTTATTCGGGCCCCAAGAGACCCAGTACTTC.

The chain has TRBV7-9 and TRBJ2-7, with D maybe TRBD2 (6 bases). CDR1 and CDR2 from the germline V gene are SEHNR and FQNEAQ (reference sequence). CDR3 size: 14 residues. Trimming shortened V by 5 bases and J by 4 bases, and 15 bases separated the two germline ends. The CDR3 protein is CASSARFGGYEQYF. In DNA, the CDR3 is TGTGCCAGCAGCGCCCGTTTTGGGGGGTACGAGCAGTACTTC.

J is TRBJ2-7 and V is TRBV5-1; D is unclear. The CDR3 runs to 13 residues. Trimming left V 0 bases short and J 6 bases short, with 10 bases between. Germline CDR1 and CDR2: SGHRS and YFSETQ. Written as DNA, the CDR3 is TGCGCCAGCAGCTTGGGACCGCCTTTCGAGCAGTACTTC. Translated: CASSLGPPFEQYF.

CDR3 residues: CASRYQSDTEAFF. For the CDR3, the DNA is TGTGCCAGCCGTTATCAGTCGGACACTGAAGCTTTCTTT. The V gene is TRBV27, the J gene TRBJ1-1; D uncertain. This CDR3 spans 13 amino acids. Trimming took 8 bases from V and 3 from J, leaving 13 bases between them. CDR1 and CDR2 from the germline V gene are MNHEY and SMNVEV (reference sequence).

The CDR3 sequence: CASMGPRGMNTEAFF. The CDR3, as DNA: TGTGCCAGCATGGGGCCGCGGGGCATGAACACTGAAGCTTTCTTT. The chain employs TRBV25-1 and TRBJ1-1, with D perhaps TRBD1 (5 bases). V lost 7 bases and J 0 bases, leaving 15 bases between the germline ends. CDR1 and CDR2 (germline): MGHDK, SYGVNS. The CDR3 is 15 amino acids.

V is TRBV7-9 and J is TRBJ2-1, with D possibly matching TRBD2 (5 bases). Germline CDR1 reads SEHNR; CDR2 reads FQNEAQ (reference sequence). CDR3 length: 13 residues. The V and J ends lost 4 bases and 8 bases respectively, with 12 bases between them. DNA of the CDR3: TGTGCCAGCAGCTCGAGGACTTGGGATGAGCAGTTCTTC. Its translation is CASSSRTWDEQFF.

This sequence joins TRBV7-8 and TRBJ2-2; D possibly corresponds to TRBD1 (5 bases). The CDR3 spans 17 residues. V was cut by 0 bases and J by 0 bases, with 11 bases left in between. Germline CDR1 SGHVS, CDR2 FQNEAQ. For the CDR3, the DNA is TGTGCCAGCAGCTTAGCGCTAGGACATGCGAACACCGGGGAGCTGTTTTTT. Amino acids: CASSLALGHANTGELFF.

The V call is TRBV4-1, the J call TRBJ1-5; D gene uncertain. The CDR3 loop spans 16 amino acids. The germline V and J ends were trimmed by 5 bases and 2 bases, with 16 bases remaining between them. Germline values: CDR1 MGHRA, CDR2 YSYEKL. The DNA for the CDR3 is TGCGCCAGCAGCACGCCGGGCCTGGGAGGCAATCAGCCCCAGCATTTT. Protein sequence: CASSTPGLGGNQPQHF.

This clone showed up just once. This chain connects TRBV6-6 to TRBJ2-7; TRBD2 aligns across 9 bases. Per germline, CDR1 MNHNY and CDR2 SVGAGI (reference sequence). The CDR3 runs 15 residues. After removal of 8 bases from V and 5 bases from J, the junction contained 13 bases not matched to a gene. The CDR3 loop is CASLWAGGLLDEQYF. In DNA, the CDR3 is TGTGCCAGCCTATGGGCGGGAGGGCTTTTAGACGAGCAGTACTTC.

This chain connects TRBV27 to TRBJ2-7, with TRBD1 as a possible D gene (6 bases). Trimming shortened V by 4 bases and J by 4 bases, and 17 bases separated the two germline ends. The CDR3 contains 15 residues. CDR1 is MNHEY, CDR2 SMNVEV, per germline (reference sequence). In DNA form, the CDR3 reads TGTGCCAGCAGTTCCTCCCCACAGGGAGTATACGAGCAGTACTTC. It is translated as CASSSSPQGVYEQYF.

The J gene is TRBJ2-1, the V gene TRBV2; 15 nucleotides align to TRBD2. V trimming: 10 bases; J trimming: 9 bases; junction bases outside the gene matches: 16. CDR3 length: 17 amino acids. The germline V gene has CDR1 SNHLY and CDR2 FYNNEI. The DNA of the CDR3 is TGTGCCACCCTACTAATCGGACTAGCGGGAGGGCCGGTTGAGCAGTTCTTC. Its protein product is CATLLIGLAGGPVEQFF.

The chain employs TRBV27 and TRBJ2-7; 10 positions match TRBD2. Germline V gene data show CDR1 as MNHEY and CDR2 as SMNVEV (reference sequence). The CDR3 is 15 amino acids. The V segment lost 3 bases and the J segment 5 bases; nucleotides outside the gene matches: 7. The CDR3 sequence is CASSFQGLAKNEQYF. DNA for the CDR3: TGTGCCAGCAGTTTCCAGGGACTAGCGAAAAACGAGCAGTACTTC.

The chain joins TRBV4-1 to TRBJ2-5; 8 nucleotides agree with TRBD2. This CDR3 is built from 14 residues. Germline CDR1 and CDR2: MGHRA and YSYEKL. V shed 4 bases, J shed 5 bases, and the junction held 6 bases outside the gene matches. CDR3 sequence (DNA): TGCGCCAGCAGCCTTGGGACTAGTGGGGAGACCCAGTACTTC. It codes for CASSLGTSGETQYF.

The rearrangement joins TRBV7-7 to TRBJ2-5, with D possibly TRBD2 on 6 matching bases. Germline values: CDR1 SSHAT, CDR2 FNYEAQ (reference sequence). Trimming shortened V by 1 base and J by 5 bases, and 14 bases separated the two germline ends. The CDR3 is made up of 15 amino acids. In DNA form, the CDR3 reads TGTGCCAGCAGCTTAGGACTAGGGAACTGGGAGACCCAGTACTTC. Amino acid sequence: CASSLGLGNWETQYF.

Note on this clone: The same CDR3 arises from other DNA sequences in this sample as well. The chain is built from TRBV27 and TRBJ2-7, with D hard to call. Per the germline V gene, CDR1 is MNHEY and CDR2 is SMNVEV (reference sequence). V was pared by 4 bases and J by 0 bases, with 1 base between. CDR3 length: 11 amino acids. DNA of the CDR3: TGTGCCAGCAGTTCCTCCTACGAGCAGTACTTC. Translation: CASSSSYEQYF.

Only one count was recorded for this clone. The rearrangement links TRBV5-5 to TRBJ1-6; the D gene is possibly TRBD1 (5 bases). The CDR3 length is 13 residues. The V end lost 0 bases, the J end lost 8 bases, and 6 bases lay between the germline ends. Germline lookup yields CDR1 SGHKS and CDR2 YYEKEE (reference sequence). The DNA of the CDR3 is TGTGCCAGCAGCTTGGAAGGGGATTCACCCCTCCACTTT. The encoded protein is CASSLEGDSPLHF.

The chain is built from TRBV5-1 and TRBJ1-6; D is ambiguous. CDR3 length: 16 amino acids. Germline V gene data show CDR1 as SGHRS and CDR2 as YFSETQ. The V end was cut by 0 bases, the J end by 8 bases, with 15 bases between. CDR3 in DNA: TGCGCCAGCAGCTTGGTGGCGGGTTTGAAGGATTCACCCCTCCACTTT. It is translated as CASSLVAGLKDSPLHF.

The V call is TRBV2, the J call TRBJ2-2, with D maybe TRBD2 (7 bases). The CDR3 spans 14 residues. Trimming cost V 7 bases and J 0 bases, with 9 bases left between them. Germline values: CDR1 SNHLY, CDR2 FYNNEI. Here the CDR3 DNA reads TGTGCCAGCACCGGGGGGCCGAACACCGGGGAGCTGTTTTTT. Its protein is CASTGGPNTGELFF.